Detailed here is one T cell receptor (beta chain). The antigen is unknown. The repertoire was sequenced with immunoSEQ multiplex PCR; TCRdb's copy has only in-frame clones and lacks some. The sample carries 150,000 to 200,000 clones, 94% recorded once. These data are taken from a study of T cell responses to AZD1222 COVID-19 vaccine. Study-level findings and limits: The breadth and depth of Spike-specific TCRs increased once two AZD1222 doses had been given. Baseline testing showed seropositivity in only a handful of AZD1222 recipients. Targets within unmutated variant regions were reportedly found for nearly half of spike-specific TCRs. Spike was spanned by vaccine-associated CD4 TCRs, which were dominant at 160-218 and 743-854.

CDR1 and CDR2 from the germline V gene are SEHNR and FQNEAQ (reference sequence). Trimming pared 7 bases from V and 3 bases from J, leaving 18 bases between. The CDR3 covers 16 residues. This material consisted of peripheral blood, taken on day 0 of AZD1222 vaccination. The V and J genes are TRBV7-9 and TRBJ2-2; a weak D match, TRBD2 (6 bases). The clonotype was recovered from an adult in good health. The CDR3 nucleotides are TGTGCCAGCATCCTCGTGCGGGGCGCCGACACCGGGGAGCTGTTTTTT. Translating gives CASILVRGADTGELFF.